In its sample, the clone carrying this T cell receptor beta chain was seen many times. The antigen remains undetermined. These data originate in a study of radiotherapy plus CTLA-4 blockade in lung cancer. Study in general: Patients showed objective responses in roughly 18% of cases and disease control in 25% to 40%. Overall study findings and caveats: The best predictor of response was reported to be early blood T cell clone dynamics, with interferon-beta.

TCRdb's table, derived via immunoSEQ multiplex PCR, lists solely in-frame clones and lacks some. Of some 67,000 clones listed, around 77% are singletons. CDR3 size: 14 residues. This chain connects TRBV21-1 to TRBJ2-7; the D call of TRBD1 is as the table states it, not checked on the DNA. TRBV21-1 is a pseudogene segment. The origin of this receptor is a human donor with non-small cell lung cancer whose response to radiotherapy plus ipilimumab could not be evaluated. Some clones in this sample may be carry-over from other donors' samples. The source was peripheral blood, collected from a patient treated with radiotherapy plus ipilimumab. This CDR3 is CARRRQGACYEQYF. CDR3 coding DNA: TGTGCCAGACGCCGACAGGGGGCCTGCTACGAGCAGTACTTC.